This T cell receptor (beta chain) was recorded in a study of cytomegalovirus exposure and HLA in healthy donors. As for this clone: As yet, its antigen is unknown.

Study-wide findings and caveats: Rarity held for most TCR sequences, but there were some public TCRs that occurred in many donors. Segments of the TCR beta V type were, in most cases, productive about 90% or about 30% of the time in an earlier analysis.

Donors consisted of healthy bone marrow donors. It was with 60 Vbeta and 13 Jbeta primers that the PCR ran. Some clones are missing from TCRdb's copy, which holds only in-frame ones; the method was immunoSEQ multiplex PCR. The table includes under 200,000 clones, roughly 84% detected once. The CDR3 has 14 residues. V lost 6 bases and J lost 2; bases outside the gene matches: 4. Per germline, CDR1 LGHNT and CDR2 FRNRAP. The J gene is TRBJ1-5, the V gene TRBV12-5; 7 nucleotides align to TRBD1. This TCR derives from a man aged 18 to 29 in good health and CMV-seronegative. The sample comprised PBMCs. The CDR3 reads CASGHGQGNQPQHF. CDR3 DNA: TGTGCTAGTGGCCATGGACAGGGCAATCAGCCCCAGCATTTT.